This TCR beta chain stems from a study of blood T cell repertoires in COVID-19. Source study methods: Amplified reference gene primers provided the basis for estimating nucleated cell counts. Profiling relied on immunoSEQ multiplex PCR, and the TCRdb table lists in-frame clones only, not all of them. V and J calls and clone size are given by that table; D and trimming were obtained from the DNA. The sample carries about 230,000 clones, 80% to 90% recorded once. CDR3 size: 17 residues. Germline V gene lookup returns CDR1 LGHNA and CDR2 YNFKEQ. V lost 1 base and J lost 8, with 18 bases in between. This sequence was found in a young man who had recovered from COVID-19. The source material was PBMCs or T cells enriched from blood (not recorded which). J is TRBJ1-6 and V is TRBV4-2; D perhaps matches TRBD1 (6 bases). The CDR3 protein is CASSQVGRGGEDSPLHF. DNA for the CDR3: TGTGCCAGCAGCCAAGTCGGCAGGGGAGGGGAGGATTCACCCCTCCACTTT.